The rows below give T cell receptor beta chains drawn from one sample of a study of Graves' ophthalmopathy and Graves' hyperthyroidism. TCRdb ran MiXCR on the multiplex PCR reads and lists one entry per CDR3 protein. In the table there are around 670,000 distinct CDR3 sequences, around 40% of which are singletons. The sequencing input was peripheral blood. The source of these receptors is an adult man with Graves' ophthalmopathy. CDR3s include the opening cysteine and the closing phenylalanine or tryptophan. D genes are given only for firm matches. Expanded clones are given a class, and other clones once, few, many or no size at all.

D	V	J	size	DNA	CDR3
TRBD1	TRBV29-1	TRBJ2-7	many	TGCAGCGTCGCGGACAGGCGACCCTACGAGCAGTACTTC	CSVADRRPYEQYF
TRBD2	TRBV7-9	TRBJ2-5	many	TGTGCCAGCAGCTTAGGACTAGCGGGGGTCGAGACCCAGTACTTC	CASSLGLAGVETQYF
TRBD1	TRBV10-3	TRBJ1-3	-	TGTGCCATCAGTGGAGTCGGGACAGCTGGAAACACCATATATTTT	CAISGVGTAGNTIYF
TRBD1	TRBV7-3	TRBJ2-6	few	TGTGCCAGCAGCCCGACAGGGGCTAACTCTGGGGCCAACGTCCTGACTTTC	CASSPTGANSGANVLTF
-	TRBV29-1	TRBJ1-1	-	TGCAGCGCCGTCCCAGGAGAAGGCACTGAAGCTTTCTTT	CSAVPGEGTEAFF
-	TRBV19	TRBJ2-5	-	TGTGCCAGTAGTATATTGGCAGGAGGGACCCAGTACTTC	CASSILAGGTQYF
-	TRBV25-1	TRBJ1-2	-	TGTGCCAGCAGTGATAACAGACCTACCCTTAACTGTGGCTACACCTTC	CASSDNRPTLNCGYTF
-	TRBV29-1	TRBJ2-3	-	TGCAGCGTTGACCCAGGGGGCACAGATACGCAGTATTTT	CSVDPGGTDTQYF
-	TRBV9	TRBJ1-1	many	TGTGCCAGCAGCCCCCGACGGGCCACTGAAGCTTTCTTT	CASSPRRATEAFF
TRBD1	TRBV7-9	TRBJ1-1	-	TGTGCCAACAGCTTAGCGACAGGGGGCCCCACTGAAGCTTTCTTT	CANSLATGGPTEAFF
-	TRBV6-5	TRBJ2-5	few	TGTGCCAGCAGTTACTCGGGGGAACTACAAGAGACCCAGTACTTC	CASSYSGELQETQYF
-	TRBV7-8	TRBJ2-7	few	TGTGCCAGCAGCTTCGAGCAAACGGACCTCCTTGGGGGCTACGAGCAGTACTTC	CASSFEQTDLLGGYEQYF
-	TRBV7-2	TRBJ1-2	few	TGTGCCAGCAGCCCGCAGGAAGGTGTGGCCTATGGCTACACCTTC	CASSPQEGVAYGYTF
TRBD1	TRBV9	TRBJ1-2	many	TGTGCCAGCAGCGTAGGGACAGGGGATTATGGCTACACCTTC	CASSVGTGDYGYTF
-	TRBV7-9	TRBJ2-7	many	TGTGCCAGCAGTCCAGGGGCGGAGCAGTACTTC	CASSPGAEQYF
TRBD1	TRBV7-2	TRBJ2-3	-	TGTGCCAGCAGCCCCCGACAAATGGACAGGGATACGCAGTATTTT	CASSPRQMDRDTQYF
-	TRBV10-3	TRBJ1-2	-	TGTGCCATCAGAGTCCCAGGGGTTGGTGGCTACACCTTC	CAIRVPGVGGYTF
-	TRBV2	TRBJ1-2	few	TGTGCCAGCAGTGAACAGTCAAACTATGGCTACACCTTC	CASSEQSNYGYTF
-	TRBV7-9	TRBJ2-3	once	TGTGCCAGCAGCTCACCCTCAGGGGTGTCAGATACGCAGTATTTT	CASSSPSGVSDTQYF
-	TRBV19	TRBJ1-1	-	TGTGCCAGTAGTATTGCAGGGTCGCGCACTGAAGCTTTCTTT	CASSIAGSRTEAFF
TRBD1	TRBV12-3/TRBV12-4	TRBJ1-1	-	TGTGCCAGCAGGGAGACAGGGGGCGTAGCTGAAGCTTTCTTT	CASRETGGVAEAFF
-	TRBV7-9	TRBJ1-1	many	TGTGCCAGCAGCTCCGACGGGAGCGCTGAAGCTTTCTTT	CASSSDGSAEAFF
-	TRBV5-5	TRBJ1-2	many	TGTGCCAGCAGCTCGACAGCGGAGTATGGCTACACCTTC	CASSSTAEYGYTF
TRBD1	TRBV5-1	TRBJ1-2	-	TGCGCCAGCAGCTTGGACCAGGGGGCAAACACCTTC	CASSLDQGANTF
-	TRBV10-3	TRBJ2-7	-	TGTGCCATCAGTGGGTCCAGGAGGACCTACGAGCAGTACTTC	CAISGSRRTYEQYF
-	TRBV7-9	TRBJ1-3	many	TGTGCCAGCAGCCAAATGGGTTGGTCTAAGGCGTATGGAAACACCATATATTTT	CASSQMGWSKAYGNTIYF
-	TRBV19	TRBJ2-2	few	TGTGCCAGTAGTACCCAGGGGACCAGGGCCGGGGAGCTGTTTTTT	CASSTQGTRAGELFF
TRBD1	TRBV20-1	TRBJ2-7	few	TGCAGTGCGCTCCGGACAGGTGGTCGGAGCGAGCAGTACTTC	CSALRTGGRSEQYF
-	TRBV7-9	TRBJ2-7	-	TGTGCCAGCGGCTTAGAACGAATTGGGTCAGGAGACTACGAGCAGTACTTC	CASGLERIGSGDYEQYF
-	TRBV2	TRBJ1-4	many	TGTGCCAGCAGTGAAGGCGGTGGGGGTGAAAAACTGTTTTTT	CASSEGGGGEKLFF
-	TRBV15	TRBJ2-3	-	TGTGCCACCAGCGTCAGGGGGGGAGATACGCAGTATTTT	CATSVRGGDTQYF
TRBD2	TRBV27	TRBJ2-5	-	TGTGCCAGCAGGGGCGGGGGTTGGGAGACCCAGTACTTC	CASRGGGWETQYF
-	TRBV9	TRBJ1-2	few	TGTGCCAGCAGCGTAACCGGGGGCGGTCGGGGCTACACCTTC	CASSVTGGGRGYTF
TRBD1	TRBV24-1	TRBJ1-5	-	TGTGCCACCAGAGGACAGGGGGCTACGGAGACCCAGCATTTT	CATRGQGATETQHF
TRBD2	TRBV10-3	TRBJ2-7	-	TGTGCCAGCAGCAACGGACTAGCGGGACATATTAACGTCTACGAGCAGTACTTC	CASSNGLAGHINVYEQYF
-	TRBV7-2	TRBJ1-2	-	TGTGCCAGCACCTCATCGAGGGGCACCGATACCTATGGCTACACCTTC	CASTSSRGTDTYGYTF
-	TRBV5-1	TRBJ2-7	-	TGCGCCAGCAGCTTGGAGGCAGGGGGGCGTCCTTCCTACGAGCAGTACTTC	CASSLEAGGRPSYEQYF
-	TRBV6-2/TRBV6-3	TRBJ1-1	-	TGTGCCAACAGACCGGGACCTAACACTGAAGCTTTCTTT	CANRPGPNTEAFF
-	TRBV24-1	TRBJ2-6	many	TGTGCCACCAGTGACCGGGCTGGGGCCAACGTCCTGACTTTC	CATSDRAGANVLTF
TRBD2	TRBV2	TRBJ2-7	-	TGTGCCAGCAGTCATAGCGGGAGCGGCGAGCAGTACTTC	CASSHSGSGEQYF
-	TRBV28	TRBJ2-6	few	TGTGCCAGCAGACCCGAACCCTCTGGGGCCAACGTCCTGACTTTC	CASRPEPSGANVLTF
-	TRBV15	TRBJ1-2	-	TGTGCCACCAGCAGAGATGGGGCGGTAGCCTATGGCTACACCTTC	CATSRDGAVAYGYTF
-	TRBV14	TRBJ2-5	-	TGTGCCAGCAGCCAAGATGCGTTGTGGGGGCAAGAGACCCAGTACTTC	CASSQDALWGQETQYF
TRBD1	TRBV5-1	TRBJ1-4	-	TGCGCCAGCAGCCCCTCCGGGACAGGGAATGAAAAACTGTTTTTT	CASSPSGTGNEKLFF
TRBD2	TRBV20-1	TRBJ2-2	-	TGCAGTGCTTTAGACCCCGGGACTAGGCTTGGGGTCGGGGAGCTGTTTTTT	CSALDPGTRLGVGELFF
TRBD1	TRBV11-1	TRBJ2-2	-	TGTGCCAGCAGCTCACTGGGACAGGGGAACCCGACCGGGGAGCTGTTTTTT	CASSSLGQGNPTGELFF
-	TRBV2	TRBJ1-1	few	TGTGCCAGCAGCCGAGATCTAAGCACTGAAGCTTTCTTT	CASSRDLSTEAFF
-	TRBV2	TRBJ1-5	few	TGTGCCAGCAGTGGTCCGGGGGGTTCGCGGAGCAATCAGCCCCAGCATTTT	CASSGPGGSRSNQPQHF
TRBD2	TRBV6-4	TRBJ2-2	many	TGTGCCAGCAGTGAAAGCGGGAGCACCGGGGAGCTGTTTTTT	CASSESGSTGELFF
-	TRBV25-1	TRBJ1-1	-	TGTGCCAGCAGTGATCGCAGGGATGGCACTGAAGCTTTCTTT	CASSDRRDGTEAFF
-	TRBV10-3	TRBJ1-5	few	TGTGCCAGCAGTTACTCAGGGTATGGTCAGCCCCAGCATTTT	CASSYSGYGQPQHF
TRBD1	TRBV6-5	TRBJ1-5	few	TGTGCCAGCAGTCCAGGGGGCGGTTCATCACAGCCCCAGCATTTT	CASSPGGGSSQPQHF
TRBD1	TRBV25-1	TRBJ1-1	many	TGTGCCAGCAGTAGTCCCAGGGGGCGTAACACTGAAGCTTTCTTT	CASSSPRGRNTEAFF
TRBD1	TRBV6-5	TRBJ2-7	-	TGTGCCAGCAGTTACTCGAGACAGGGGGCTGCCTACGAGCAGTACTTC	CASSYSRQGAAYEQYF
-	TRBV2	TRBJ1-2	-	TGTGCCAGCAGTGAAAATTCGGTGGCTAACTATGGCTACACCTTC	CASSENSVANYGYTF
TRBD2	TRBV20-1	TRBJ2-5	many	TGCAGTGCTCCCCATAGCGGGAGGGCGCAAGAGACCCAGTACTTC	CSAPHSGRAQETQYF
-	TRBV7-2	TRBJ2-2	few	TGTGCCAGCAGCCATCGAGTGGGTCATAACACCGGGGAGCTGTTTTTT	CASSHRVGHNTGELFF
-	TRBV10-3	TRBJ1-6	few	TGTGCCAGCAGCCGACAGGTTGTGTCACCCCTCCACTTT	CASSRQVVSPLHF
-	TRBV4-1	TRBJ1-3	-	TGCGCCAGCAGCTTGAACCCTCGACACTCTGGAAACACCATATATTTT	CASSLNPRHSGNTIYF
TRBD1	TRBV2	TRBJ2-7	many	TGTGCCAGCAGGTGGACAGGGGGCGCCTCCTACGAGCAGTACTTC	CASRWTGGASYEQYF